This is a list of T cell receptor beta chains from one sample in a study of tumor-infiltrating lymphocytes in primary liver carcinoma. MiXCR, applied by TCRdb to the multiplex PCR reads, yields one record per CDR3 protein. Of some 43,000 distinct CDR3 sequences in the sample, about two thirds were seen once. The sample comprised liver tumor tissue from sampling region 5. These receptors were taken from a man aged 35-49 years with primary liver carcinoma and hepatitis B virus infection. The CDR3 runs from the conserved cysteine through the conserved F or W. The D gene is left open where the match is weak. Rows give clone size only sometimes, using once, few, many, or a class for an expanded clone.

>TRBJ2-7|13|TRBD1|NA|TRBV29-1
TGCAACGTTGGACAGGGGAACGTATACGAGCAGTACTTC
CNVGQGNVYEQYF
>TRBJ2-1|17|NA|NA|TRBV4-2
TGTGCCAGCAGCCAAGATGGAGGACTGGCGGGAAGCGATGAGCAGTTCTTC
CASSQDGGLAGSDEQFF
>TRBJ2-3|13|NA|NA|TRBV5-6
TGTGCCAGCAGGTCTGGGATAGGAGATACACAGTATTTT
CASRSGIGDTQYF
>TRBJ1-1|13|TRBD1|many|TRBV30
TGTGCCTGGACCAGGGGGCTGAACACTGAAGCTTTCTTT
CAWTRGLNTEAFF
>TRBJ2-7|16|TRBD2|NA|TRBV12-3/TRBV12-4
TGTGCCGGCAGTTTATTAGCGGGAGGGCCCCCCTACAAGCAGTACTTC
CAGSLLAGGPPYKQYF
>TRBJ2-3|17|TRBD2|once|TRBV12-3/TRBV12-4
TGTGCCAGCAGTTTGGTGCTACGAGGACTAGCCACGGATACGCAGTATTTT
CASSLVLRGLATDTQYF
>TRBJ1-4|14|NA|NA|TRBV4-1
TGCACCAGCAGCCAACAATCCGCGGATGAAAAGCTGTTTTTT
CTSSQQSADEKLFF
>TRBJ1-6|16|NA|NA|TRBV6-1
TGTGCCGGCAGTGAAATGATCACCTCCTATAATTCACCCCTCCACTTT
CAGSEMITSYNSPLHF
>TRBJ2-7|14|NA|NA|TRBV29-1
TGCAGCATTACTGTGGCCGTGGGGATGTACGAGCAGTACTTC
CSITVAVGMYEQYF
>TRBJ2-7|14|TRBD2|NA|TRBV5-5
TGTGCCAGCAACTTAATTAGCGGGGACTACGATCAGTACTTC
CASNLISGDYDQYF
>TRBJ2-2|16|NA|once|TRBV11-2
TGTGCCAGCAGCTTAGTGGCGCTAGATGGAACCGCGGAGCTGTTTTTT
CASSLVALDGTAELFF
>TRBJ2-1|12|NA|NA|TRBV11-2
TGTGCCAACGGCTTGGGGGTACATGAGCAGTTCTTC
CANGLGVHEQFF
>TRBJ2-3|14|NA|few|TRBV11-2
TGTGCCAGCAGCTTAATCCAGGAGGGGTATACGCGGTATTTT
CASSLIQEGYTRYF
>TRBJ2-5|14|NA|many|TRBV5-1
TGCGCCAGCAGCTTGTCCCGCGTGGGAGAGACCCAGTACTTC
CASSLSRVGETQYF
>TRBJ2-5|16|TRBD2|NA|TRBV28
TGTGCCAGCGGTACTCGACTAGCGGGGGACCAGGAGACCCAGTACTTC
CASGTRLAGDQETQYF
>TRBJ2-7|15|NA|NA|TRBV4-1
TGCGCCAGTAGCCCCGGCTCTTTGACCCCCCACGAGCAGTACTTC
CASSPGSLTPHEQYF